These 25 T cell receptor beta chains were sequenced from one sample in a study of shared T cell receptors in the human thymus (dated by TCRdb to the early 2020s). To prepare the library, the immunoSEQ multiplex PCR assay was applied. TCRdb's version of the immuneACCESS table is confined to in-frame rearrangements and falls short of the full clone set. An unresolved V gene accounts for under half of the shortfall where checked; the remainder is of unknown origin. The sample has about 500,000 clones on record, about four fifths of them singletons. The ten largest clones add up to around 0.012% of the sample. This sample was shared with a second study, whose subject was human thymus T cells.

The sequenced sample consisted of thymocytes. Source of these receptors: a boy in the first two years of life with a congenital heart defect. Donor details come from another sample of the same person, matched by shared clones.

The gene calls are TRBV2 and TRBJ2-1; TRBD2 agrees at 8 bases. Germline CDR1 is SNHLY and CDR2 is FYNNEI. Trimming removed 3 bases from V and 0 bases from J; junction bases left unmatched: 22. The CDR3 length is 22 residues. The CDR3 reads CASSDDSRALTSGWSSYNEQFF. In DNA form, the CDR3 reads TGTGCCAGCAGTGACGATTCTAGGGCCCTTACTAGCGGTTGGAGCTCCTACAATGAGCAGTTCTTC. The complete variable domain, with remaining parts taken from reference TRBV2 and TRBJ2-1, reads EPEVTQTPSHQVTQMGQEVILRCVPISNHLYFYWYRQILGQKVEFLVSFYNNEISEKSEIFDDQFSVERPDGSNFTLKIRSTKLEDSAMYFCASSDDSRALTSGWSSYNEQFFGPGTRLTVL.

The chain joins TRBV29-1 to TRBJ2-2; no clear D gene. Germline V gene data show CDR1 as SQVTM and CDR2 as ANQGSEA. This CDR3 is built from 13 residues. Between the trimmed V and J ends, which lost 2 bases and 5 bases, there was a span of 9 bases. The CDR3 loop is CSVETERTGELFF. In DNA, the CDR3 is TGCAGCGTTGAAACGGAGAGGACCGGGGAGCTGTTTTTT.

The V gene is TRBV28, the J gene TRBJ1-2; D ambiguous. From germline, CDR1 is MDHEN and CDR2 SYDVKM. The CDR3 spans 13 residues. The V end was cut by 2 bases, the J end by 1 base, with 5 bases between. The CDR3 region is CASSLRVNYGYTF. As DNA, the CDR3 is TGTGCCAGCAGTTTACGAGTTAACTATGGCTACACCTTC.

This clone was counted a few times. CDR3: CASSLRTSGSCEQYF. The CDR3 region has the DNA TGTGCCAGTAGTCTCCGGACTAGCGGGAGCTGCGAGCAGTACTTC. The chain is built from TRBV19 and TRBJ2-7, with 13 bases fitting TRBD2. CDR3 size: 15 residues. Germline CDR1 reads LNHDA; CDR2 reads SQIVND (reference sequence). V trimming: 5 bases; J trimming: 6 bases; junction bases outside the gene matches: 7.

This rearrangement joins TRBV10-3 to TRBJ1-2, with a weak D call TRBD1 (5 bases). Looked up from germline, CDR1 is ENHRY and CDR2 is SYGVKD. The length of the CDR3 is 13 residues. V gave up 5 bases and J gave up 4 bases, with 11 bases separating them. The CDR3 bases are TGTGCCATCAGTCCCGAAACAGGCTATGGCTACACCTTC. Translating gives CAISPETGYGYTF.

J is TRBJ2-7 and V is TRBV4-2, with 7 bases matching TRBD1. CDR3 length: 16 amino acids. Looked up from germline, CDR1 is LGHNA and CDR2 is YNFKEQ. With 1 base clipped from V and 1 base from J, the junction kept 7 bases outside the gene matches. DNA of the CDR3: TGTGCCAGCAGCCAAGGGTTGGACAGGTTTTCCTACGAGCAGTACTTC. Protein: CASSQGLDRFSYEQYF.

The V call is TRBV6-5, the J call TRBJ2-7; D remains ambiguous. The CDR3 is 15 amino acids. CDR1 is MNHEY and CDR2 is SVGAGI in the germline V gene. The ends were cut back, 4 bases at V and 0 bases at J, with 13 bases in the middle. CDR3 protein: CASSSLAFSSYEQYF. The CDR3 nucleotides read TGTGCCAGCAGTTCCTTAGCCTTTAGCTCCTACGAGCAGTACTTC.

This clone has more than one count but fewer than ten. V is TRBV7-8 and J is TRBJ2-5, with 7 positions matching TRBD2. The end of the DNA aligns better with TRBJ2-7, so the J call may be wrong. This CDR3 contains 15 residues. CDR1 and CDR2 (germline): SGHVS, FQNEAQ. CDR3 bases: TGTGCCAGCAGCTTAAGGCGGGAGTTACCCTACGAGCAGTACTTC. Residues: CASSLRRELPYEQYF.

V usage is TRBV18 and J usage is TRBJ1-1; no clear D gene. Trimming left V 0 bases short and J 3 bases short, with 14 bases between. CDR3 length equals 16 residues. CDR1 is KGHSH, CDR2 LQKENI, per germline. Written as DNA, the CDR3 is TGTGCCAGCTCACCACCGGGAACTAGTGGGGACACTGAAGCTTTCTTT. As protein: CASSPPGTSGDTEAFF.

The J gene is TRBJ2-7, the V gene TRBV2, with D unresolved. This CDR3 has 12 residues. In germline, CDR1 is SNHLY, CDR2 FYNNEI. Trimming shortened V by 2 bases and J by 3 bases, and 5 bases separated the two germline ends. The CDR3 sequence: CASSETRYEQYF. The CDR3 DNA is TGTGCCAGCAGTGAAACGCGCTACGAGCAGTACTTC.

This chain connects TRBV2 to TRBJ2-5, with 13 nucleotides matching TRBD2. Trimming cost V 2 bases and J 4 bases; bases outside gene matches: 4. Germline CDR1 and CDR2: SNHLY and FYNNEI. CDR3 length: 16 amino acids. The CDR3 nucleotides read TGTGCCAGCAGTGAAACTAGCGGGAGGGCCGGAGAGACCCAGTACTTC. It codes for CASSETSGRAGETQYF.

V usage is TRBV11-2 and J usage is TRBJ2-7, with D possibly TRBD1 on 5 matching bases. This CDR3 is 13 amino acids long. The ends were cut back, 6 bases at V and 0 bases at J, with 9 bases in the middle. Germline CDR1 is SGHAT and CDR2 is FQNNGV. DNA for the CDR3: TGTGCCAGCAGGCCCAGGGTCTCCTACGAGCAGTACTTC. It specifies CASRPRVSYEQYF. Complete variable domain (other parts from reference TRBV11-2 and TRBJ2-7): EAGVAQSPRYKIIEKRQSVAFWCNPISGHATLYWYQQILGQGPKLLIQFQNNGVVDDSQLPKDRFSAERLKGVDSTLKIQPAKLEDSAVYLCASRPRVSYEQYFGPGTRLTVT.

The CDR3 loop reads CASSDVRTSGWGYEQFF. The CDR3 nucleotides are TGTGCCAGCAGTGATGTCAGGACTAGCGGTTGGGGCTATGAGCAGTTCTTC. V and J are TRBV6-1 and TRBJ2-1, with TRBD2 matching over 10 bases. Looked up from germline, CDR1 is MNHNS and CDR2 is SASEGT. The V and J ends lost 3 bases and 8 bases, in that order; junction bases with no gene match: 13. The CDR3 runs to 17 residues.

The J gene is TRBJ2-7, the V gene TRBV15, with TRBD2 as a possible D gene (6 bases). The V gene's germline CDR1 is LNHNV and CDR2 YYDKDF (reference sequence). V was shortened by 0 bases and J by 0 bases, with 9 bases between the two germline ends. This CDR3 is 15 amino acids long. CDR3 DNA: TGTGCCACCAGCAGAGAACGGGGGAGCTCCTACGAGCAGTACTTC. Translated: CATSRERGSSYEQYF.

This sequence joins TRBV4-3 and TRBJ2-7, with 7 bases fitting TRBD1. The V gene end was trimmed by 2 bases and the J gene end by 2 bases; junction bases not matched to a gene: 6. The CDR3 length is 15 residues. Germline CDR1 reads LGHNA; CDR2 reads YSLEER. CDR3 nucleotide sequence: TGCGCCAGCAGCCAATACAGGGGTTCCACCTACGAGCAGTACTTC. It translates to CASSQYRGSTYEQYF.

This chain links TRBV11-2 with TRBJ2-7; 9 nucleotides align to TRBD2. V lost 5 bases to trimming and J lost 5 bases; unmatched junction nucleotides: 19. The germline gives CDR1 SGHAT, CDR2 FQNNGV. CDR3 size: 18 residues. The DNA of the CDR3 is TGTGCCAGCAGCCACCTGGGTCCCTTAGCGGGAGTTTGCCACGAGCAGTACTTC. The encoded protein is CASSHLGPLAGVCHEQYF.

This clone was observed a single time. The rearrangement uses TRBV2 and TRBJ2-5; TRBD2 matches at 11 bases. The J call is uncertain, as TRBJ2-7 better fits the DNA end. The CDR3 spans 17 residues. Germline V lookup: CDR1 SNHLY, CDR2 FYNNEI. CDR3 nucleotides: TGTGCCAGCAGTGATCGGCGGGGACTAGCGGCTCCCTACGAGCAGTACTTC. Translated, it gives CASSDRRGLAAPYEQYF.

This clone was detected only a few times. This chain links TRBV5-5 with TRBJ1-1; D may be TRBD1 (6 bases). The CDR3 totals 14 residues. Trimming stripped 3 bases from V and 2 bases from J, with 11 bases between. Germline V CDR1 and CDR2: SGHKS, YYEKEE (reference sequence). DNA of the CDR3: TGTGCCAGCAGCTCAAGACAGGATAACACTGAAGCTTTCTTT. Translating it yields CASSSRQDNTEAFF.

This chain uses TRBV9 with TRBJ2-7; 8 bases are a match to TRBD1. The CDR3 sequence is 15 residues long. CDR1 and CDR2 from the germline V gene are SGDLS and YYNGEE. J gave up 2 bases and V 4 bases, and 8 bases lay outside the gene matches. The CDR3 coding sequence is TGTGCCAGCAGCTCATACCCGGGACAGGCCTACGAGCAGTACTTC. It specifies CASSSYPGQAYEQYF.

The chain joins TRBV4-1 to TRBJ2-5; TRBD2 aligns across 9 bases. The germline V gene has CDR1 MGHRA and CDR2 YSYEKL. CDR3 size: 17 residues. Trimming cost V 5 bases and J 3 bases; bases outside gene matches: 13. The DNA of the CDR3 is TGCGCCAGCAGCACAAGAAATAGCGGGGGCTATAAAGAGACCCAGTACTTC. Residues: CASSTRNSGGYKETQYF.

The V call is TRBV4-3, the J call TRBJ2-1; 7 bases agree with TRBD2. Germline lookup yields CDR1 LGHNA and CDR2 YSLEER. The J segment lost 3 bases and the V segment lost 3 bases, leaving 5 bases of the junction unmatched. The CDR3 length is 15 residues. In DNA, the CDR3 is TGCGCCAGCAGCCACCCCCGGGACTACTACAATGAGCAGTTCTTC. Its translation: CASSHPRDYYNEQFF.

This clone appeared a few times. The CDR3: CASSRGTGLSGNTIYF. CDR3 sequence (DNA): TGTGCCAGCAGCCGTGGGACAGGCCTCTCTGGAAACACCATATATTTT. The genes are TRBV11-2 and TRBJ1-3, with 8 bases fitting TRBD1. Per germline, CDR1 SGHAT and CDR2 FQNNGV. CDR3 length equals 16 residues. V gave up 5 bases and J gave up 0 bases; unmatched junction bases: 6.

The chain couples TRBV7-9 to TRBJ2-1; TRBD2 matches at 8 bases. Trimming at V came to 11 bases and at J to 2 bases, leaving 8 bases not matched to a gene. Germline assignment: CDR1 SEHNR and CDR2 FQNEAQ (reference sequence). This CDR3 has 14 residues. The CDR3 sequence is CASAAGGTYNEQFF. The DNA for the CDR3 is TGTGCCTCTGCCGCGGGGGGAACCTACAATGAGCAGTTCTTC.

V and J are TRBV19 and TRBJ2-3; no clear D gene. Per the germline V gene, CDR1 is LNHDA and CDR2 is SQIVND (reference sequence). The CDR3 has 12 residues. Between the trimmed V and J ends, which lost 3 bases and 6 bases, there was a span of 7 bases. The CDR3: CASSIPRDTQYF. Here the CDR3 DNA reads TGTGCCAGTAGTATCCCCAGGGATACGCAGTATTTT.

This chain uses TRBV30 with TRBJ1-1, with a weak D call TRBD1 (6 bases). This CDR3 has 12 amino acids. Germline V gene lookup returns CDR1 GTSNPN and CDR2 SVGIG (reference sequence). Trimming stripped 3 bases from V and 3 bases from J, with 8 bases between. The CDR3 DNA follows: TGTGCCTGGAGGCGACAGGACACTGAAGCTTTCTTT. It codes for CAWRRQDTEAFF.